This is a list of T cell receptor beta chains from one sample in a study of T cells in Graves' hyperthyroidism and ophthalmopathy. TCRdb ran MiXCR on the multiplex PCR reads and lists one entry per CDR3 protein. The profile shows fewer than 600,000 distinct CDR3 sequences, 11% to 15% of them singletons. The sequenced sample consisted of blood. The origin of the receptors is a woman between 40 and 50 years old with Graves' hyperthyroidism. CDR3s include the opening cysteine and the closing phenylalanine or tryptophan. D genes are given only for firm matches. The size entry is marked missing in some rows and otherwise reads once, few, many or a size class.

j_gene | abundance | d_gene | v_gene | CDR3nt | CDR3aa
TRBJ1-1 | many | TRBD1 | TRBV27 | TGTGCCAGCAGACAGGGGGAAACTGAAGCTTTCTTT | CASRQGETEAFF
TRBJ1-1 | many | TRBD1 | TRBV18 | TGTGCCAGCTCACGAGGACAGGGGGCGGTAAACACTGAAGCTTTCTTT | CASSRGQGAVNTEAFF
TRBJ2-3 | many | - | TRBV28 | TGTGCCAGCAGTCTCAGCAGTGGAAGGGGCCCAGATACGCAGTATTTT | CASSLSSGRGPDTQYF
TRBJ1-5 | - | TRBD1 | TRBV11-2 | TGTGCCAGCAGCTTAGATGGCCAGGGGGATAGCAATCAGCCCCAGCATTTT | CASSLDGQGDSNQPQHF
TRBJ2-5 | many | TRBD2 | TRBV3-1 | TGTGCCAGCCTAGCGGGAGGCCGTCAAGAGACCCAGTACTTC | CASLAGGRQETQYF
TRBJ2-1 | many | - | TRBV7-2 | TGTGCCAGCAGCTTAGGGGGGTGGGAGTACAATGAGCAGTTCTTC | CASSLGGWEYNEQFF
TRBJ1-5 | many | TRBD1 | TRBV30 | TGTGCCTGGAGCGACAGGGGGTTCAATCAGCCCCAGCATTTT | CAWSDRGFNQPQHF
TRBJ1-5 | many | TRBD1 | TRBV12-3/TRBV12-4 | TGTGCCAGCAGTCCCCAACGACAGGGTAGCAATCAGCCCCAGCATTTT | CASSPQRQGSNQPQHF
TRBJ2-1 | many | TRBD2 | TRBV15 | TGTGCCACCAGCAGAGAAAGACTAGCGGGAGTAAATGAGCAGTTCTTC | CATSRERLAGVNEQFF
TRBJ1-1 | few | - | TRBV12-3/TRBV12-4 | TGTGCCAGCGCTCCGACGGGGACCCCTGAAGCTTTCTTT | CASAPTGTPEAFF
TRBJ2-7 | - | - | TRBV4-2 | TGTGCCAGCAGCCAACGGCAGGGTGACGAGCAGTACTTC | CASSQRQGDEQYF
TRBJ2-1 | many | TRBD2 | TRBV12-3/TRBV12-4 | TGTGCCAGCAGTCCTACCGGGACTAGCGGGCGATACAATGAGCAGTTCTTC | CASSPTGTSGRYNEQFF
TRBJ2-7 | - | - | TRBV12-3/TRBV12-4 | TGTGCCAGCAGTCAGCTGACAGGGCGGGATTACGAGCAGTACTTC | CASSQLTGRDYEQYF
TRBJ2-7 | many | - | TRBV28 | TGTGCCAGCAGTTCTTCTTTGTGGAGCTCCTACGAGCAGTACTTC | CASSSSLWSSYEQYF
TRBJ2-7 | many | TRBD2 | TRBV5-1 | TGCGCCAGCAGCAAAACTAGCGGGAGAGGGTACGAGCAGTACTTC | CASSKTSGRGYEQYF
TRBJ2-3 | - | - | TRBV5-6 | TGTGCCAGCTTCCAAGACAGCGGCACAGATACGCAGTATTTT | CASFQDSGTDTQYF
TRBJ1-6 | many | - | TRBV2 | TGTGCCAGCAGCGGTGCTAATTCACCCCTCCACTTT | CASSGANSPLHF
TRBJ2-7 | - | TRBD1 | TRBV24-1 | TGTGCCACCAGTGATTTCACACGGACAGGGGCCGAGCAGTACTTC | CATSDFTRTGAEQYF
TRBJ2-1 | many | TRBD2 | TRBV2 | TGTGCCAGCAGTGGAACCGGGAGGAGATCCTACAATGAGCAGTTCTTC | CASSGTGRRSYNEQFF
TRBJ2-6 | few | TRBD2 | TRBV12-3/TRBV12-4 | TGTGCCAGCAGCGGACTAGCGGGAGTTGGGGCCAACGTCCTGACTTTC | CASSGLAGVGANVLTF
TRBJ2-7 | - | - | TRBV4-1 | TGCGCCAGCAGCCAAGAGACGCCCTACGAGCAGTACTTC | CASSQETPYEQYF
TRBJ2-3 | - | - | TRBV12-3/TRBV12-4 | TGTGCCAGCAGTCCCCAGGGTATTGGCACAGATACGCAGTATTTT | CASSPQGIGTDTQYF
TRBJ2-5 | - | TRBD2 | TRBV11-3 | TGTGCCAGCAGCTTAGATGGGGCGGGAGAAGAGACCCAGTACTTC | CASSLDGAGEETQYF
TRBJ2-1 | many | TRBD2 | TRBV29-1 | TGCAGCGTCGCCGCGGGAGGCACCTACAATGAGCAGTTCTTC | CSVAAGGTYNEQFF
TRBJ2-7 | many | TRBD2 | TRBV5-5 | TGTGCCAGCAGCCTTATAGCGGGAGGCAACTCCTACGAGCAGTACTTC | CASSLIAGGNSYEQYF
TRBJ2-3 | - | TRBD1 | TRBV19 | TGTGCCACCGAGGGTACAGGGGTCCCCACAGATACGCAGTATTTT | CATEGTGVPTDTQYF
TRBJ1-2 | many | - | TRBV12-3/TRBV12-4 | TGTGCCAGCAGTTTGATAGTGGCGGATGGCTACACCTTC | CASSLIVADGYTF
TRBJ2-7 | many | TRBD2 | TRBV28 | TGTGCCAGCAGAAGTAAGCGGGAGTCCTACGAGCAGTACTTC | CASRSKRESYEQYF
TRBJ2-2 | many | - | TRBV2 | TGTGCCAGTACAACCCGCGGGGTGTGGAACGGGGAGCTGTTTTTT | CASTTRGVWNGELFF
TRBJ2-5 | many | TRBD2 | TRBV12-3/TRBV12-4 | TGTGCCAGCAGTAAGACTAGCGGGCAACAAGAGACCCAGTACTTC | CASSKTSGQQETQYF
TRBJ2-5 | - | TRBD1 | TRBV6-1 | TGTGCCAGCAGGCTAAGGACAGGGGGCGCAGGGGAGACCCAGTACTTC | CASRLRTGGAGETQYF
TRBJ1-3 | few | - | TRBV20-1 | TGCAGTGCTAGAGATCGGGCAGGTTACTCCTCTGGAAACACCATATATTTT | CSARDRAGYSSGNTIYF
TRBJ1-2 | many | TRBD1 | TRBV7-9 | TGTGCCAGCTCCCTTGGGACAGACGGTGGCTACACCTTC | CASSLGTDGGYTF
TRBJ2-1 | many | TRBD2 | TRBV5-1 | TGCGCCAGCTCTCATAGATCCCTCGGACTAGCGGGAGGGTTTAATGAGCAGTTCTTC | CASSHRSLGLAGGFNEQFF
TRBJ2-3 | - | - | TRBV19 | TGTGCCAGTAGTATGGAACTACTTACCACAGATACGCAGTATTTT | CASSMELLTTDTQYF
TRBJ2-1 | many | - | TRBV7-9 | TGTGCCAGCAGCTTAGAGGAGGAGCAGTTCTTC | CASSLEEEQFF
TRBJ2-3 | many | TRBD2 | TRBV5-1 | TGCGCCAGCAGCCCACGACTAGCGGGAGAGGGAGATACGCAGTATTTT | CASSPRLAGEGDTQYF
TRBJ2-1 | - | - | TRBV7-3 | TGTGCCAGCAGCTTAACGCTGGGGGAGAAACGCAATGAGCAGTTCTTC | CASSLTLGEKRNEQFF
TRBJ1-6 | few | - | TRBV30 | TGTGCCTGGATGGGCGAGGCCCTCCACTTT | CAWMGEALHF
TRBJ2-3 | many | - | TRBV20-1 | TGCAGCGGCGATCGCGTAGCAGACTCCAGAGATACGCAGTATTTT | CSGDRVADSRDTQYF
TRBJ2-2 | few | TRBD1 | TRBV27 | TGTGCCAGCAAAATCACAGGGGTCACCGGGGAGCTGTTTTTT | CASKITGVTGELFF
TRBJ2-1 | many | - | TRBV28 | TGTGCCAGCAGACCGGGACTCCCCAATGAGCAGTTCTTC | CASRPGLPNEQFF
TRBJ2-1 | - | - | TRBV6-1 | TGTGCCAGCAGCGAGACGATCTATGAGCAGTTCTTC | CASSETIYEQFF
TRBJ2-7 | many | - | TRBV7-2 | TGTGCCAGCAGCTTACGCTGGTACGAGCAGTACTTC | CASSLRWYEQYF
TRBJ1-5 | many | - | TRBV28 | TGTGCCAGCACCATAAGGCCGGACGATCAGCCCCAGCATTTT | CASTIRPDDQPQHF
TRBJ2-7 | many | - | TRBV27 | TGTGCCAGCAGTTTATCCCCACAGATGAGCTCCTACGAGCAGTACTTC | CASSLSPQMSSYEQYF
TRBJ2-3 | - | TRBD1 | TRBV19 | TGTGCCGGGGGGGGGGACAGGGCCACAGATACGCAGTATTTT | CAGGGDRATDTQYF
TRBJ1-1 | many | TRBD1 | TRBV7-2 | TGTGCCAGCAGCCAATCCTGGACAGGGAAGGACACTGAAGCTTTCTTT | CASSQSWTGKDTEAFF